These T cell receptor beta chains were read from a single sample in a study of cytomegalovirus exposure and HLA in healthy donors. Measured with immunoSEQ multiplex PCR; TCRdb has only the in-frame clones, and not every one. The profile shows 150,000 to 200,000 clones, approximately 67% of them singletons. The sequenced sample consisted of PBMCs. The receptors come from a woman aged 18-29 years in good health and CMV-seropositive. The CDR3 runs from the conserved cysteine through the conserved F or W.

j_call: TRBJ1-4; v_call: TRBV7-9; cdr3_aa: CASSLGLVRVEEKLFF
j_call: TRBJ2-3; v_call: TRBV7-2; cdr3_aa: CASRRTGTTSTDTQYF
j_call: TRBJ2-1; v_call: TRBV11-3; cdr3_aa: CASSPRAGGVNEQFF
j_call: TRBJ2-3; v_call: TRBV7-9; cdr3_aa: CASSSQPRGSGGAADTQYF
j_call: TRBJ2-2; v_call: TRBV19; cdr3_aa: CASTQQLGTGELFF
j_call: TRBJ1-6; v_call: TRBV7-2; cdr3_aa: CASSSQGSAYNSPLHF
j_call: TRBJ1-4; v_call: TRBV30; cdr3_aa: CAWSGTGGVKGLFF
j_call: TRBJ2-5; v_call: TRBV15; cdr3_aa: CATSRRPGTGGWETQYF
j_call: TRBJ1-1; v_call: TRBV18; cdr3_aa: CASSFGNTEAFF
j_call: TRBJ1-1; v_call: TRBV27; cdr3_aa: CASSGSGRAFF
j_call: TRBJ2-5; v_call: TRBV7-8; cdr3_aa: CASSLIGSGAGGGDMVETQYF
j_call: TRBJ2-5; v_call: TRBV11-3; cdr3_aa: CASSPEDREGETQYF
j_call: TRBJ2-7; v_call: TRBV28; cdr3_aa: CASREGFTHEQYF
j_call: TRBJ2-5; v_call: TRBV4-3; cdr3_aa: CASSQDVGTSETQYF
j_call: TRBJ2-7; v_call: TRBV18; cdr3_aa: CASSPSSGPLSYEQYF
j_call: TRBJ2-7; v_call: TRBV25-1; cdr3_aa: CASSVRPRQGPREEQYF
j_call: TRBJ1-2; v_call: TRBV7-9; cdr3_aa: CASSLASVTNYGYTF
j_call: TRBJ2-7; v_call: TRBV27; cdr3_aa: CASSSGLAGLYEQYF
j_call: TRBJ1-3; v_call: TRBV27; cdr3_aa: CASSLRGTGNTIYF
j_call: TRBJ1-5; v_call: TRBV4-1; cdr3_aa: CASSQDRAGSQPQHF
j_call: TRBJ2-3; v_call: TRBV7-9; cdr3_aa: CASSFRAGPTDTQYF
j_call: TRBJ2-7; v_call: TRBV30; cdr3_aa: CAWNSGLAGPYEQYF
j_call: TRBJ1-1; v_call: TRBV5-1; cdr3_aa: CASSGGAARASEAFF
j_call: TRBJ2-2; v_call: TRBV10-3; cdr3_aa: CAISDRNTGELFF
j_call: TRBJ1-2; v_call: TRBV4-2; cdr3_aa: CASSQDWGRGDGYTF
j_call: TRBJ1-1; v_call: TRBV5-6; cdr3_aa: CASSPIGSGGHTEAFF
j_call: TRBJ2-5; v_call: TRBV5-6; cdr3_aa: CASSPGSSLGPQYF
j_call: TRBJ2-6; v_call: TRBV2; cdr3_aa: CASSTTGSGANVLTF
j_call: TRBJ2-3; v_call: TRBV9; cdr3_aa: CASSFRDFTDTQYF
j_call: TRBJ2-1; v_call: TRBV27; cdr3_aa: CASSQISYNEQFF
j_call: TRBJ2-1; v_call: TRBV30; cdr3_aa: CAWSGGRGSSYNEQFF
j_call: TRBJ2-3; v_call: TRBV30; cdr3_aa: CAWSYRGADTQYF
j_call: TRBJ1-3; v_call: TRBV19; cdr3_aa: CASSPQQGSTGNTIYF
j_call: TRBJ2-1; v_call: TRBV5-1; cdr3_aa: CASSLVQGYNEQFF
j_call: TRBJ1-6; v_call: TRBV25-1; cdr3_aa: CASSEEEHSPLHF
j_call: TRBJ2-2; v_call: TRBV18; cdr3_aa: CASSPQRLAGANTGELFF
j_call: TRBJ2-7; v_call: TRBV29-1; cdr3_aa: CSVEGTGDRGFYEQYF
j_call: TRBJ2-4; v_call: TRBV6-1; cdr3_aa: CASRGQNIQYF
j_call: TRBJ1-1; v_call: TRBV5-1; cdr3_aa: CASSYYPGQGNTEAFF
j_call: TRBJ2-3; v_call: TRBV7-2; cdr3_aa: CASSYPRPSGGASTDTQYF